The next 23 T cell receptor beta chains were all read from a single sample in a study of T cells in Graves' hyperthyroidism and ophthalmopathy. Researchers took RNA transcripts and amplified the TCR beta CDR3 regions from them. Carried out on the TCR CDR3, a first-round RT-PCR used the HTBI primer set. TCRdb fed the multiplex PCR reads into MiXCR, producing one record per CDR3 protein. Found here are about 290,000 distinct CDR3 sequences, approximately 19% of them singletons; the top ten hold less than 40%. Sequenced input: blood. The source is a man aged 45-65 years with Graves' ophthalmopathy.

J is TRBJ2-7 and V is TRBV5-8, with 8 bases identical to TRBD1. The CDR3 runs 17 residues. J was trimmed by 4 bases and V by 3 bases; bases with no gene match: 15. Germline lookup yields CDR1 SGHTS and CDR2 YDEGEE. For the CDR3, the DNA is TGTGCCAGCAGCTCAGCCCTTACGACAGGGGCCATGTACGAGCAGTACTTC. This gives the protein CASSSALTTGAMYEQYF.

The CDR3: CASSGSRQTYEQYF. In DNA, the CDR3 is TGTGCCAGCAGTGGATCGAGACAGACCTACGAGCAGTACTTC. The chain joins TRBV2 to TRBJ2-7; a possible D gene is TRBD1 (5 bases). Germline assignment: CDR1 SNHLY and CDR2 FYNNEI. The CDR3 consists of 14 residues. V lost 4 bases, J lost 2 bases, and 12 bases lay in between.

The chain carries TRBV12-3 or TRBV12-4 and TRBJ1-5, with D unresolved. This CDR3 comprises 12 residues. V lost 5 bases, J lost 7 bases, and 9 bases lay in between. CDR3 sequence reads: CASSAPGQPQHF. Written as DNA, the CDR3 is TGTGCCAGCAGTGCTCCGGGACAGCCCCAGCATTTT.

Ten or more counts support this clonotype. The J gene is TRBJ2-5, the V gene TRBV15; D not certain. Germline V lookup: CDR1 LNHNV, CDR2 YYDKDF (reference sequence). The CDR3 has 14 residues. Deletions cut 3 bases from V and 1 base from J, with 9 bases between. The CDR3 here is CATSSGFSQETQYF. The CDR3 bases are TGTGCCACCAGCAGCGGTTTCTCCCAAGAGACCCAGTACTTC.

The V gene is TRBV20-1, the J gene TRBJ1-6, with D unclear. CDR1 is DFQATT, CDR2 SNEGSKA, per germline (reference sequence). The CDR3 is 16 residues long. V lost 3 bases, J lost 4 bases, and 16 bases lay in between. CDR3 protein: CSARDPALPYNSPLHF. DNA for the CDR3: TGCAGTGCTAGGGACCCCGCGCTCCCATATAATTCACCCCTCCACTTT.

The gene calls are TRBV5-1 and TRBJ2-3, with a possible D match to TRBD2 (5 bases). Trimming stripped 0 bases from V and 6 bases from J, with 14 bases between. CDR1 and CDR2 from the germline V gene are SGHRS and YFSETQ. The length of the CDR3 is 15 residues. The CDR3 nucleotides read TGCGCCAGCAGCTTGGACGGGGATAGGTGGGATACGCAGTATTTT. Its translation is CASSLDGDRWDTQYF. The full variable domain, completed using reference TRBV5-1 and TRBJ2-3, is KAGVTQTPRYLIKTRGQQVTLSCSPISGHRSVSWYQQTPGQGLQFLFEYFSETQRNKGNFPGRFSGRQFSNSRSEMNVSTLELGDSALYLCASSLDGDRWDTQYFGPGTRLTVL.

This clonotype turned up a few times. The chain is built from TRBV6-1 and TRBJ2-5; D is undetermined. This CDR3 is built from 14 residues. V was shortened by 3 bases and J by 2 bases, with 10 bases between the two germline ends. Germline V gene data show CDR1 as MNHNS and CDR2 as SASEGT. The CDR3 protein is CASSETTTQETQYF. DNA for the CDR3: TGTGCCAGCAGTGAGACGACCACGCAAGAGACCCAGTACTTC.

The CDR3 DNA sequence: TGTGCCAGCAGTCTCCCCGGGAGCAACTATGGCTACACCTTC. It is translated as CASSLPGSNYGYTF. The chain employs TRBV6-2 or TRBV6-3 and TRBJ1-2; unclear D gene. Germline-derived CDR1 and CDR2 are MNHEY and SVGEGT. The CDR3 has 14 residues. Trimming removed 5 bases at V and 2 bases at J, with 12 bases between.

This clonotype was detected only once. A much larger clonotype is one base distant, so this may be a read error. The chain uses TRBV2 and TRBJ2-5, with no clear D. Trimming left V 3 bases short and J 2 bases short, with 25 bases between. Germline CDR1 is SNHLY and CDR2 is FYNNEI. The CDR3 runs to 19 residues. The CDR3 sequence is CASSEGLSASASKQETQYF. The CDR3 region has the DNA TGTGCCAGCAGTGAGGGGTTAAGCGCGAGTGCCTCTAAACAAGAGACCCAGTACTTC.

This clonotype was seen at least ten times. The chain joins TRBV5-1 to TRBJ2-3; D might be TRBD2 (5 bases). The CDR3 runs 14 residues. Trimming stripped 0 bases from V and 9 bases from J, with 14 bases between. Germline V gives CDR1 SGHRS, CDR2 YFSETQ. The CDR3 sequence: CASSLGWVGDTQYF. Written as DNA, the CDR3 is TGCGCCAGCAGCTTGGGTTGGGTGGGAGACACGCAGTATTTT.

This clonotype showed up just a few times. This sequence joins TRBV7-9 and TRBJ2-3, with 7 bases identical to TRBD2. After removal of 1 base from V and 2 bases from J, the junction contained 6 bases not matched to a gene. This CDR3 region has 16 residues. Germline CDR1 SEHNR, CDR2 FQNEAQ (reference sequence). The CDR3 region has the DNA TGTGCCAGCAGCTTAGGGAGGGAGGGCCTCACAGATACGCAGTATTTT. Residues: CASSLGREGLTDTQYF.

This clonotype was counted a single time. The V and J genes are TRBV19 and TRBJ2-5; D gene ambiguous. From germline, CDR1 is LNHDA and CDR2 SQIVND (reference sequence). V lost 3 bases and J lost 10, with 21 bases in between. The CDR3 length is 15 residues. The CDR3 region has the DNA TGTGCCAGTAGTATCGTCGGCAGGCCCTCCATGGGCCAGTACTTC. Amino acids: CASSIVGRPSMGQYF.

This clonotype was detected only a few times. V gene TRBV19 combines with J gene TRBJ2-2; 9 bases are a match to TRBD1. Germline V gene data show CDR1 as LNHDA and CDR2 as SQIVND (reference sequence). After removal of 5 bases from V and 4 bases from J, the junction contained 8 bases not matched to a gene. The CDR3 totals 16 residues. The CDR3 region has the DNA TGTGCCAGTAGTGGCGACAGGGGGGGACCCACCGGGGAGCTGTTTTTT. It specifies CASSGDRGGPTGELFF.

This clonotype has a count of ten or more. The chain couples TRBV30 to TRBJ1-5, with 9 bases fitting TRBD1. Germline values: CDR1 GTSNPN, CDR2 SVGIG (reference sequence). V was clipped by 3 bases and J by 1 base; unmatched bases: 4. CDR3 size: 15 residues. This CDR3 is CAWREQGASNQPQHF. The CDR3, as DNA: TGTGCCTGGAGGGAACAGGGGGCAAGCAATCAGCCCCAGCATTTT.

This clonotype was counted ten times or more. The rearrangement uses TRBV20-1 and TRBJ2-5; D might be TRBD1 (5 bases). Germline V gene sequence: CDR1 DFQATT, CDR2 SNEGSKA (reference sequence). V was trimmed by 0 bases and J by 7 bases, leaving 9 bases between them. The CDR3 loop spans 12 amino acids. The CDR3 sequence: CSARETATTQYF. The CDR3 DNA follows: TGCAGTGCTAGAGAGACAGCAACGACCCAGTACTTC.

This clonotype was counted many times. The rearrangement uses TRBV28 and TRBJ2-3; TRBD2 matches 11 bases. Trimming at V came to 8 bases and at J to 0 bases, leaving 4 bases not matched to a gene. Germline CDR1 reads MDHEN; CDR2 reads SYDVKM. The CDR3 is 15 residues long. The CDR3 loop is CASRGTSGSTDTQYF. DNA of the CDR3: TGTGCCAGCCGAGGGACTAGCGGAAGCACAGATACGCAGTATTTT.

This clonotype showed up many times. The CDR3 here is CASSYDVAGADTQYF. CDR3 nucleotides: TGTGCCAGCAGTTACGACGTAGCGGGAGCAGATACGCAGTATTTT. The V call is TRBV6-5, the J call TRBJ2-3; 9 bases agree with TRBD2. J lost 4 bases, V lost 2 bases, and 4 bases had no gene match. Germline CDR1 is MNHEY and CDR2 is SVGAGI. The CDR3 consists of 15 residues.

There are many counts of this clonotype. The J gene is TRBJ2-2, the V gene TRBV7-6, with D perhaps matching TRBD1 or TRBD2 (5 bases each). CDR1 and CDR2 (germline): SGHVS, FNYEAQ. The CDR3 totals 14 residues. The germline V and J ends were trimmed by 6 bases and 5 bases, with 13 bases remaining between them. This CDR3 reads CASRRTGGTGELFF. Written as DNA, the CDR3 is TGTGCCAGCAGGCGGACTGGGGGAACCGGGGAGCTGTTTTTT.

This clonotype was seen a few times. The CDR3 DNA follows: TGCAGTGCTAGAGATGAGCCAGGGGGCCGTCTCTACGAGCAGTACTTC. Its translation: CSARDEPGGRLYEQYF. This sequence joins TRBV20-1 and TRBJ2-7, with TRBD1 matching over 8 bases. The CDR3 is 16 residues long. Looked up from germline, CDR1 is DFQATT and CDR2 is SNEGSKA (reference sequence). V dropped 0 bases and J dropped 3; count of bases not matched to a gene: 10.

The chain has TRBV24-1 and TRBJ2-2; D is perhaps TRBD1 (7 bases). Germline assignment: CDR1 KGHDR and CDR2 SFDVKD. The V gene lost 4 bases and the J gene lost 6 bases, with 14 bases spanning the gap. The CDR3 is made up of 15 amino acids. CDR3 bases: TGTGCCACCAGTGAACATACAGGGGAGGCCGGGGAGCTGTTTTTT. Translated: CATSEHTGEAGELFF.

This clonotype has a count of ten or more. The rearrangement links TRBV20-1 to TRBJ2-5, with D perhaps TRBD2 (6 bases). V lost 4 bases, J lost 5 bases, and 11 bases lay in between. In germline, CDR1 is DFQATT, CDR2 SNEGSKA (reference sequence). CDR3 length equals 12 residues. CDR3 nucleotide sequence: TGCAGTGCTACGGGAGAGCGGGAGACCCAGTACTTC. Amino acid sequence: CSATGERETQYF.

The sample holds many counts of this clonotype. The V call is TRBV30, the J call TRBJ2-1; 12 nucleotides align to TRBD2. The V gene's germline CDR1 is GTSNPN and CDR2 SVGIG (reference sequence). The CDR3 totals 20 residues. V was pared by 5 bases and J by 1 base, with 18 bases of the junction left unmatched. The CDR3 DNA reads TGTGCCTGGCCCCGTTGGCCCCGGACTAGCGGGACGAGGTCCTACAATGAGCAGTTCTTC. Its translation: CAWPRWPRTSGTRSYNEQFF.

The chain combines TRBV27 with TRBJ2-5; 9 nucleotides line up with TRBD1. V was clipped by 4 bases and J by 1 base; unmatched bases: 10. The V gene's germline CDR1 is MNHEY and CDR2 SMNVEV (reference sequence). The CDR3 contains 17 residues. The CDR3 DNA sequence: TGTGCCAGCAGTTCAACAGGGGGCCCCTACTTCCAAGAGACCCAGTACTTC. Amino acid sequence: CASSSTGGPYFQETQYF.